One sample yielded the 4 T cell receptor beta chains listed below, sequenced in a study of shared clonotypes between healthy human individuals. Libraries were prepared by immunoSEQ multiplex PCR; TCRdb keeps only in-frame clonotypes and omits some of them. This table holds 400,000 to 600,000 clones, around 79% found once. Sequencing was carried out using PBMCs. These TCRs come from a woman aged 40 to 49 in good health. Some clones in this sample may be carry-over from other donors' samples.

This chain links TRBV11-2 with TRBJ2-1; 9 nucleotides align to TRBD1. The V segment lost 1 base and the J segment 8 bases; nucleotides outside the gene matches: 6. The CDR3 contains 15 residues. Germline V lookup: CDR1 SGHAT, CDR2 FQNNGV. This chain's CDR3 is CASSLVGTGSDEQFF. The CDR3, as DNA: TGTGCCAGCAGCTTAGTGGGGACAGGGTCCGATGAGCAGTTCTTC.

The table lists this clone with many counts. This chain links TRBV6-6 with TRBJ1-4, with D tentatively TRBD1 (5 bases). The germline gives CDR1 MNHNY, CDR2 SVGAGI (reference sequence). The germline V and J ends were trimmed by 1 base and 11 bases, with 11 bases remaining between them. This CDR3 contains 13 residues. The CDR3: CASSYFRGEKLFF. The CDR3 bases are TGTGCCAGCAGTTACTTTAGGGGTGAGAAACTGTTTTTT.

CDR3 nucleotide sequence: TGTGCCAGCAGTTGGGACAGGGGCGTCCCCAATCAGCCCCAGCATTTT. This translates into CASSWDRGVPNQPQHF. The chain couples TRBV6-5 to TRBJ1-5, with 10 bases identical to TRBD1. CDR3 size: 16 residues. Losses at the gene ends were 4 bases for V and 3 bases for J; bases not matched to a gene: 6. Germline V gene sequence: CDR1 MNHEY, CDR2 SVGAGI.

This clone was recorded once. The chain carries TRBV18 and TRBJ2-7; the D gene is possibly TRBD1 (6 bases). The CDR3 is 15 amino acids. Per the germline V gene, CDR1 is KGHSH and CDR2 is LQKENI. With 5 bases removed from V and 0 bases from J, the gap between germline ends came to 14 bases. The CDR3, as DNA: TGTGCCAGCTCATTAGAGGGGGAACGCTCCTACGAGCAGTACTTC. Encoded protein: CASSLEGERSYEQYF.